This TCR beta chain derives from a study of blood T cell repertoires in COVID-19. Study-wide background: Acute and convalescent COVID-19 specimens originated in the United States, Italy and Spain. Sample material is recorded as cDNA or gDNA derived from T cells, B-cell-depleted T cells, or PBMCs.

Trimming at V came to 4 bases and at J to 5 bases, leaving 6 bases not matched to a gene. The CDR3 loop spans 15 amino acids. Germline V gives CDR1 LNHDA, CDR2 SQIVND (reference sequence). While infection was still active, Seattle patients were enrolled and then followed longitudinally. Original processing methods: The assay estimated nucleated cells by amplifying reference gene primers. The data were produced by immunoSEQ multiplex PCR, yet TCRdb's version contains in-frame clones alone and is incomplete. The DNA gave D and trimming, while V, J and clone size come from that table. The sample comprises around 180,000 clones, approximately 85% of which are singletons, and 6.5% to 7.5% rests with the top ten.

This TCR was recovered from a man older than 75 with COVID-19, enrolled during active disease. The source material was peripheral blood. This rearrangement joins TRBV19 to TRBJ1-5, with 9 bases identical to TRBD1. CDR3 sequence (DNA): TGTGCCAGTAGTAGGGACAGGGCCGAGTATCAGCCCCAGCATTTT. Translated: CASSRDRAEYQPQHF.